This TCR beta chain comes out of a study of CD8+CD57+ T cells in acquired aplastic anemia. On the study more broadly: Sorted cells (CD4+ and CD8+) yielded DNA amounts that averaged approximately 3.2 ug. Study-wide results and caveats: Patients and controls turned out to have 25 to 30 CD8+ CDR3 sequences in common. CD8+ Simpson's diversity did not differ significantly between patients and controls.

CDR3 length equals 15 residues. V was pared by 5 bases and J by 9 bases, with 6 bases of the junction left unmatched. Germline lookup yields CDR1 SEHNR and CDR2 FQNEAQ (reference sequence). According to the study, genomic DNA was the template for TCR beta VDJ and CDR3 profiling. TCRdb re-analysed the reads in MiXCR, keeping a single row per CDR3 protein. The sample consists of around 200,000 distinct CDR3 sequences, nearly 65% of them appearing once. Worth noting for this clonotype: What it binds is unknown. The CDR3 does not close with the conserved phenylalanine or tryptophan, likely indicating a read error.

Patients chosen for sequencing had shown CD8+CD57+ cell expansion by flow cytometry. Among the patients, none had received any therapy at the time of blood sampling. The chain combines TRBV7-9 with TRBJ1-6, with 11 bases identical to TRBD1. Source material: sorted CD4+, CD8+, or CD8+CD57+ T cells (not recorded which) from PBMCs. This TCR was sampled from a human donor with aplastic anemia. CDR3 region: CASSRGQGASSPLHL. CDR3 nucleotide sequence: TGTGCCAGCAGCCGAGGACAGGGGGCCTCTTCACCCCTCCACTTA.